Here is one T cell receptor beta chain with its context. The data derive from a study of T cell responses to AZD1222 COVID-19 vaccine. About the study: Second-dose schedules of about 4 or about 12 weeks were combined.

Here immunoSEQ multiplex PCR was the method, and the copy in TCRdb shows in-frame clones only, minus some. Found here are 150,000 to 200,000 clones, approximately 91% of them singletons; the top ten hold 0.99%. CDR1 SGHDT and CDR2 YYEEEE come from the germline V gene. Trimming removed 0 bases at V and 4 bases at J, with 8 bases between. The CDR3 loop spans 14 amino acids. The sequenced sample was peripheral blood, obtained on day 0 of AZD1222 vaccination. The rearrangement uses TRBV5-6 and TRBJ2-1, with D possibly being TRBD1 (6 bases). The source of this sequence is an adult in good health. CDR3 amino acids: CASSLGQAYNEQFF. CDR3 bases: TGTGCCAGCAGCTTGGGACAGGCGTACAATGAGCAGTTCTTC.